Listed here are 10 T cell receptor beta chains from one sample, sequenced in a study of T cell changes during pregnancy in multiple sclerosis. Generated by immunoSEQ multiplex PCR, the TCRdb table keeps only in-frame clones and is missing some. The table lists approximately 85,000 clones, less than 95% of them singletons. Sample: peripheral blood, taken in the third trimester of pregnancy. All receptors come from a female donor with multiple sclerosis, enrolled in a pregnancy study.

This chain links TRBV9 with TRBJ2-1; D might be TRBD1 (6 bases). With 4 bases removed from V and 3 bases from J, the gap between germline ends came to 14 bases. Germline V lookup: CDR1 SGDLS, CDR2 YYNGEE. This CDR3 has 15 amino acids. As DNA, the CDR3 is TGTGCCAGCAGCCTCTCAGGGGTGGACTACAATGAGCAGTTCTTC. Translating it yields CASSLSGVDYNEQFF.

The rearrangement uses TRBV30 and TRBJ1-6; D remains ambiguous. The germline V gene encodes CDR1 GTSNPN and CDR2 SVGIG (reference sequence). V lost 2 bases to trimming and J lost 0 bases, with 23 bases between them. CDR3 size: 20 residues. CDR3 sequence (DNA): TGTGCCTGGAGTCCCCCGGGAAACCGGGTCCCGGACTCCTATAATTCACCCCTCCACTTT. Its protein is CAWSPPGNRVPDSYNSPLHF.

CDR3 nucleotides: TGTGCCAGCAGCTTGGGCGCTCAGGGGGGTGAGCAGTTCTTC. Amino acids: CASSLGAQGGEQFF. V is TRBV11-2 and J is TRBJ2-1; tentative D call: TRBD1 (7 bases). Germline CDR1 is SGHAT and CDR2 is FQNNGV. The CDR3 is made up of 14 amino acids. V was pared by 3 bases and J by 9 bases, with 15 bases between.

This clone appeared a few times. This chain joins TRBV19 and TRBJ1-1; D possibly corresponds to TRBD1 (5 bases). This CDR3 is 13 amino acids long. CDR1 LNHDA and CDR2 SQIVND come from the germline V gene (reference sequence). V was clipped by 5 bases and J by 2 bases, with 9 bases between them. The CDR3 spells CASSRGGNTEAFF. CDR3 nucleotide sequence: TGTGCCAGTAGTCGGGGGGGAAACACTGAAGCTTTCTTT.

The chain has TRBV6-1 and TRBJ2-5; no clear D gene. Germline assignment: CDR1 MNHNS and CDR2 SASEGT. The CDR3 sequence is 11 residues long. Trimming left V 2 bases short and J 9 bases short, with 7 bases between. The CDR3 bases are TGTGCCAGCAGTGAAAAGCACTCCCAGTACTTC. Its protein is CASSEKHSQYF.

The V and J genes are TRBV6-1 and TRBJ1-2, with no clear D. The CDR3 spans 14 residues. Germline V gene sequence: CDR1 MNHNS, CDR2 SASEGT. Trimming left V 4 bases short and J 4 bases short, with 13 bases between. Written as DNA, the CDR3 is TGTGCCAGCAGTGGGGTTGGAGTAACCTATGGCTACACCTTC. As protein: CASSGVGVTYGYTF.

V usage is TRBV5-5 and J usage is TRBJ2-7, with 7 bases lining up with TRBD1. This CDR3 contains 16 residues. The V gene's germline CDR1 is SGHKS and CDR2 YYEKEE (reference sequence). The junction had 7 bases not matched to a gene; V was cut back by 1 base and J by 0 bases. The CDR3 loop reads CASSLTRTGYSYEQYF. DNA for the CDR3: TGTGCCAGCAGCTTGACCAGGACAGGATACTCCTACGAGCAGTACTTC.

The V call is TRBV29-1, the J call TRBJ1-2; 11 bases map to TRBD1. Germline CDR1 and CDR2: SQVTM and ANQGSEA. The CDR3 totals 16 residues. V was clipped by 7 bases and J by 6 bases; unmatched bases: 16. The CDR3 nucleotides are TGCAGCGCATTTTCCGGGACAGGGGGATTATGGGATGGCTACACCTTC. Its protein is CSAFSGTGGLWDGYTF.

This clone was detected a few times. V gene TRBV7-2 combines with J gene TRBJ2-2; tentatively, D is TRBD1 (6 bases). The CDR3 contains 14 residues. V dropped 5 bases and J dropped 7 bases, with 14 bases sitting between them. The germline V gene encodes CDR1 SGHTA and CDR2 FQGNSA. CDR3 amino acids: CASSLTGIGGELFF. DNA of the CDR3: TGTGCCAGCAGCCTAACAGGGATTGGCGGGGAGCTGTTTTTT.

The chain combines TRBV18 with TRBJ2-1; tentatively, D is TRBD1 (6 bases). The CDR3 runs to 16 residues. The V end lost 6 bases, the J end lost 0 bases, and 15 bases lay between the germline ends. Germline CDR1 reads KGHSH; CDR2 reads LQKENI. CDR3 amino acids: CASSATGTSSYNEQFF. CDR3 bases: TGTGCCAGCTCGGCCACAGGGACGAGCTCCTACAATGAGCAGTTCTTC.